The present T cell receptor (beta chain) was sequenced within a study of neurological immune-mediated disorders. Unsorted libraries were prepared from 2 million PBMCs that had been stored at -80 C. This clonotype was picked up many times. Synthesis of cDNA used 5'RACE (with 10-nucleotide random UMIs). MiXCR, applied by TCRdb to the 5' RACE reads, yields one record per CDR3 protein. The sample has around 15,000 distinct CDR3 sequences; about 14% are singletons. J lost 4 bases, V lost 3 bases, and 6 bases had no gene match. CDR1 is SGHTA and CDR2 is FQGNSA in the germline V gene. The CDR3 length is 15 residues.

Sequences were obtained from PBMCs. This TCR derives from a man aged 60-69 years with HTLV-1-associated myelopathy (HAM/TSP). The gene calls are TRBV7-2 and TRBJ2-7, with 10 bases matching TRBD2. The CDR3 protein is CASSLVAGGFYEQYF. CDR3 DNA sequence: TGTGCCAGCAGCTTGGTAGCGGGGGGTTTTTACGAGCAGTACTTC.